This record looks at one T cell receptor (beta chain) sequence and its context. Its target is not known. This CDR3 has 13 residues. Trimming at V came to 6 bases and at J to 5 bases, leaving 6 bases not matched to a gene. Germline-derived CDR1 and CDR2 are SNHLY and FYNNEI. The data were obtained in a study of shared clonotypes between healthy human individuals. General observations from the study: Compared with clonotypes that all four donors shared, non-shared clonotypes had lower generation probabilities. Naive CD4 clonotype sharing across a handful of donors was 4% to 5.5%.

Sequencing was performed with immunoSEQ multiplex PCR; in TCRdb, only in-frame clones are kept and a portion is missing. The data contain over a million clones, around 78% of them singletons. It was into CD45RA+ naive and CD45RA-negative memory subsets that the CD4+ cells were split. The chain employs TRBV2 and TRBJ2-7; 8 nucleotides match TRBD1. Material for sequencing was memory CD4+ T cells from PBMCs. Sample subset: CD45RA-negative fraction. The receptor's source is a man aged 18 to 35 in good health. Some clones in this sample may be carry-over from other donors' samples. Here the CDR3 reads CASRQDRVDEQYF. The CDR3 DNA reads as TGTGCCAGCAGGCAGGACAGGGTCGACGAGCAGTACTTC.